This TCR beta chain was identified during a study of regulatory T cells in long-lasting Graves disease. This clonotype was observed a handful of times. The CDR3 consists of 17 residues. Trimming at V came to 0 bases and at J to 4 bases, leaving 11 bases not matched to a gene. Germline V gives CDR1 DFQATT, CDR2 SNEGSKA (reference sequence). The time point denotes: persistent/refractory GD, antithyroid drugs over 5 years with positive TRAb. Researchers made the TCR library from RNA that was extracted from PBMCs. Building of the TCR beta libraries involved iRepertoire HTBI primers and Arm-PCR of CDR3 regions. TCRdb recomputed calls from the multiplex PCR reads with MiXCR, one row per CDR3 protein. The data contain 500,000 to 800,000 distinct CDR3 sequences, approximately 31% of them singletons.

Sequences were derived from peripheral blood mononuclear cells (PBMCs), sampled when the disease was refractory, from a patient treated with antithyroid drugs. The chain links TRBV20-1 to TRBJ2-5, with 10 bases matching TRBD2. The TCR sequence derives from a female donor with Graves disease. The CDR3 loop is CSARDFLSSGRRETQYF. Written as DNA, the CDR3 is TGCAGTGCTAGAGATTTTTTGTCTAGCGGGAGAAGAGAGACCCAGTACTTC.